These T cell receptor beta chains were read from a single sample in a study of response to subunit inactivated influenza vaccine. In TCRdb, the RT-PCR reads were re-called with MiXCR into one record per CDR3 protein. This table has roughly 670,000 distinct CDR3 sequences, around 15% appearing once. Sample: PBMCs from blood, taken roughly 2 weeks before vaccination. The receptor source for this set is a man aged 45 to 65 who received an inactivated influenza vaccine. Each CDR3 is given with its conserved first and last residue. The D gene is left open where the match is weak. Some rows mark clone size as missing; the rest say once, few, many or name a class of expanded clone.

J gene,clone size,D gene,V gene,CDR3 protein,CDR3 DNA
TRBJ2-2,.,TRBD1,TRBV9,CASSVHSGTGITGELFF,TGTGCCAGCAGCGTCCATTCCGGGACAGGGATTACCGGGGAGCTGTTTTTT
TRBJ2-7,many,TRBD2,TRBV20-1,CSAREVAGSYEQYF,TGCAGTGCTAGAGAAGTAGCGGGGAGCTACGAGCAGTACTTC
TRBJ1-1,.,.,TRBV6-5,CASSYPTGTEAFF,TGTGCCAGCAGTTACCCGACGGGGACTGAAGCTTTCTTT
TRBJ2-2,.,TRBD2,TRBV6-2/TRBV6-3,CASSSPGLARELFF,TGTGCCAGCAGCTCTCCGGGACTAGCGAGGGAGTTGTTTTTT
TRBJ2-7,few,.,TRBV20-1,CSAPGQPYEQYF,TGCAGTGCCCCGGGCCAACCCTACGAGCAGTACTTC
TRBJ1-5,few,TRBD1,TRBV6-1,CASSPLWLDRASQPQHF,TGTGCCAGCAGCCCTCTTTGGTTGGACAGGGCAAGTCAGCCCCAGCATTTT
TRBJ1-1,many,.,TRBV7-2,CASSLKGQRNTEAFF,TGTGCCAGCAGCCTGAAGGGGCAGAGGAACACTGAAGCTTTCTTT
TRBJ2-7,few,.,TRBV2,CASQGGEQYF,TGTGCCAGCCAAGGGGGCGAGCAGTACTTC
TRBJ1-2,.,.,TRBV4-1,CASSQDGRGGRGYTF,TGCGCCAGCAGCCAAGATGGCAGGGGAGGTCGGGGCTACACCTTC
TRBJ2-1,.,TRBD2,TRBV29-1,CSARISGSSHTYNEQFF,TGCAGCGCGAGAATTAGCGGGAGCTCCCATACCTACAATGAGCAGTTCTTC
TRBJ2-7,.,TRBD2,TRBV11-2,CASSISGGAGEQYF,TGTGCCAGCAGCATTAGCGGGGGGGCAGGAGAGCAGTACTTC
TRBJ2-1,.,TRBD2,TRBV3-1,CASSQDRGGRQFF,TGTGCCAGCAGCCAAGATCGCGGGGGGCGGCAGTTCTTC
TRBJ2-7,many,.,TRBV10-3,CAISGNVNGVYEQYF,TGTGCCATCAGTGGTAACGTAAACGGGGTCTACGAGCAGTACTTC
TRBJ2-3,many,.,TRBV28,CASSVWTDTQYF,TGTGCCAGCAGTGTTTGGACAGATACGCAGTATTTT
TRBJ2-3,.,.,TRBV30,CAWRGLGGLFLSTDTQYF,TGTGCCTGGAGGGGACTCGGGGGTCTATTTCTTAGCACAGATACGCAGTATTTT
TRBJ2-2,.,TRBD2,TRBV20-1,CSARNRLAGNTGELFF,TGCAGTGCCAGAAACAGACTAGCGGGGAACACCGGGGAGCTGTTTTTT
TRBJ2-1,once,.,TRBV7-9,CASSRLYEQFF,TGTGCCAGCAGCCGGTTATATGAGCAGTTCTTC
TRBJ2-7,.,TRBD1,TRBV9,CASSAGGQGTAYEQYF,TGTGCCAGCAGCGCAGGAGGACAGGGGACGGCCTACGAGCAGTACTTC
TRBJ2-2,few,TRBD2,TRBV7-2,CASSPTSGRISGELFF,TGTGCCAGCAGTCCCACTAGCGGGAGGATTTCCGGGGAGCTGTTTTTT
TRBJ2-1,.,TRBD2,TRBV5-5,CASSFPSGGAHEQFF,TGTGCCAGCAGCTTTCCTAGCGGGGGGGCCCATGAGCAGTTCTTC
TRBJ2-2,once,TRBD1,TRBV7-3,CASSRGQGNTGDLFF,TGTGCCAGCAGCCGAGGACAGGGGAACACCGGGGATCTGTTTTTT
TRBJ2-7,.,TRBD1,TRBV3-1,CASSQDNNRGYEQYF,TGTGCCAGCAGCCAAGATAATAACAGGGGTTACGAGCAGTACTTC
TRBJ2-6,.,TRBD1,TRBV19,CACSMTGTGDSGANVLTF,TGTGCCTGTAGTATGACCGGGACAGGAGACTCTGGGGCCAACGTCCTGACTTTC
TRBJ2-1,.,.,TRBV2,CASSEQGGSGEQFF,TGTGCCAGCAGCGAACAGGGAGGCTCAGGGGAGCAGTTCTTC
TRBJ2-1,.,TRBD2,TRBV7-8,CASSRAGGPSNNKQFF,TGTGCCAGCAGCCGAGCGGGAGGGCCTTCCAATAATAAGCAGTTCTTC
TRBJ2-7,.,.,TRBV29-1,CSVERVGESSYEQYF,TGCAGCGTTGAACGCGTTGGGGAGAGCTCCTACGAGCAGTACTTC
TRBJ2-5,few,TRBD2,TRBV2,CASKASGTQQETQYF,TGTGCCAGCAAAGCTAGCGGGACCCAGCAGGAGACCCAGTACTTC
TRBJ2-1,.,TRBD2,TRBV5-1,CASSGGGLATYNEQFF,TGCGCCAGCAGCGGCGGGGGACTAGCTACCTACAATGAGCAGTTCTTC
TRBJ1-5,.,TRBD1,TRBV6-1,CASSARTGGRVQPQHF,TGTGCCAGCAGTGCCCGGACAGGGGGCAGGGTTCAGCCCCAGCATTTT
TRBJ2-3,few,.,TRBV28,CASNPASTDTQYF,TGTGCCAGTAATCCAGCCAGCACAGATACGCAGTATTTT
TRBJ2-2,.,TRBD2,TRBV9,CASSVGGLAVHTGELFF,TGTGCCAGCAGCGTAGGAGGACTAGCGGTCCACACCGGGGAGCTGTTTTTT
TRBJ1-1,.,.,TRBV20-1,CSARDARHNTEAFF,TGCAGTGCTAGAGATGCGCGGCACAACACTGAAGCTTTCTTT
TRBJ1-2,many,.,TRBV4-1,CASSTGVGNYGYTF,TGCGCCAGCAGCACAGGCGTTGGTAACTATGGCTACACCTTC
TRBJ2-6,few,.,TRBV19,CASSIRWRLNNVLTF,TGTGCCAGTAGTATCAGGTGGCGGCTCAACAACGTCCTGACTTTC
TRBJ2-1,many,.,TRBV6-5,CASSYTGTTLGEQFF,TGTGCCAGCAGTTACACCGGGACCACCCTCGGGGAGCAGTTCTTC
TRBJ2-5,.,.,TRBV2,CASRRGGTQETQYF,TGTGCCAGCAGGCGGGGCGGGACCCAAGAGACCCAGTACTTC
TRBJ2-3,.,.,TRBV5-1,CASSLVIGTDTQYF,TGCGCCAGCAGCTTGGTAATAGGGACAGATACGCAGTATTTT
TRBJ2-3,.,TRBD2,TRBV6-1,CASSDRKAGWGADTQYF,TGTGCCAGCAGTGACAGAAAAGCGGGATGGGGTGCAGATACGCAGTATTTT
TRBJ2-7,.,.,TRBV12-3/TRBV12-4,CASSPTRGASWEQYF,TGTGCCAGCAGCCCTACCCGGGGGGCTTCGTGGGAGCAGTACTTC
TRBJ1-2,.,.,TRBV6-6,CASRRARDGYTF,TGTGCCAGCAGGAGGGCCAGGGATGGCTACACCTTC
TRBJ2-7,few,TRBD1,TRBV6-5,CASSYSQRTGSYEQYF,TGTGCCAGCAGTTACTCCCAGCGGACAGGGTCGTACGAGCAGTACTTC
TRBJ2-7,few,TRBD1,TRBV5-1,CASSPGQGAAEQYF,TGCGCCAGCAGCCCGGGACAGGGGGCAGCCGAGCAGTACTTC
TRBJ1-5,.,TRBD1,TRBV6-1,CASRQGTASNQPQHF,TGTGCCAGCAGACAAGGGACAGCTAGCAATCAGCCCCAGCATTTT
TRBJ2-5,few,.,TRBV20-1,CSARDWRGPYQETQYF,TGCAGTGCTAGAGATTGGAGGGGGCCCTACCAAGAGACCCAGTACTTC
TRBJ1-5,few,.,TRBV12-3/TRBV12-4,CASSPYRAQPQHF,TGTGCCAGCAGTCCTTACAGGGCTCAGCCCCAGCATTTT
TRBJ2-5,.,TRBD2,TRBV29-1,CSVVAPLAGGHQYF,TGCAGCGTTGTCGCCCCACTAGCGGGGGGCCACCAGTACTTC
TRBJ1-4,few,.,TRBV6-5,CASTKGGKLFF,TGTGCCAGCACCAAGGGGGGAAAACTGTTTTTT
TRBJ2-3,.,TRBD2,TRBV29-1,CSVELTSGIRGDTQYF,TGCAGCGTTGAATTGACTAGCGGGATACGTGGAGATACGCAGTATTTT
TRBJ2-3,few,.,TRBV7-3,CASSAGDGRRTDTQYF,TGTGCCAGCAGCGCAGGGGACGGTAGAAGGACAGATACGCAGTATTTT
TRBJ2-7,few,.,TRBV12-3/TRBV12-4,CASTRGGGGEQYF,TGTGCCAGCACCCGGGGAGGGGGCGGCGAGCAGTACTTC
TRBJ1-1,few,TRBD1,TRBV30,CAWRGTGYYTEAFF,TGTGCCTGGAGAGGGACAGGGTATTACACTGAAGCTTTCTTT
TRBJ2-1,.,TRBD2,TRBV9,CASSEGLAGEGEQFF,TGTGCCAGCAGCGAGGGACTAGCGGGAGAAGGCGAGCAGTTCTTC
TRBJ2-3,.,.,TRBV20-1,CSARASFRADTQYF,TGCAGTGCTAGGGCATCTTTTAGGGCGGATACGCAGTATTTT
TRBJ2-6,.,.,TRBV27,CASSRDTAGLTGLTF,TGTGCCAGCAGTCGCGACACAGCCGGTCTAACGGGGCTGACTTTC
TRBJ2-7,.,.,TRBV6-1,CASTNGIGSYEQYF,TGTGCCAGCACTAACGGAATCGGATCCTACGAGCAGTACTTC
TRBJ2-1,few,TRBD2,TRBV7-9,CASSVTSGGGYEQFF,TGTGCCAGCAGCGTGACTAGCGGGGGTGGTTATGAGCAGTTCTTC
TRBJ2-7,few,.,TRBV7-2,CASSPQPDYEQYF,TGTGCCAGCAGCCCACAGCCAGACTACGAGCAGTACTTC
TRBJ1-2,few,.,TRBV29-1,CSVGRLVDYTF,TGCAGCGTGGGACGGTTAGTAGACTACACCTTC
TRBJ1-2,.,.,TRBV3-1,CASSQSDSPAGYTF,TGTGCCAGCAGCCAATCGGACAGCCCGGCTGGCTACACCTTC
TRBJ2-7,few,.,TRBV5-5,CASSFGQAFSYEQYF,TGTGCCAGCAGCTTCGGACAAGCATTCTCCTACGAGCAGTACTTC